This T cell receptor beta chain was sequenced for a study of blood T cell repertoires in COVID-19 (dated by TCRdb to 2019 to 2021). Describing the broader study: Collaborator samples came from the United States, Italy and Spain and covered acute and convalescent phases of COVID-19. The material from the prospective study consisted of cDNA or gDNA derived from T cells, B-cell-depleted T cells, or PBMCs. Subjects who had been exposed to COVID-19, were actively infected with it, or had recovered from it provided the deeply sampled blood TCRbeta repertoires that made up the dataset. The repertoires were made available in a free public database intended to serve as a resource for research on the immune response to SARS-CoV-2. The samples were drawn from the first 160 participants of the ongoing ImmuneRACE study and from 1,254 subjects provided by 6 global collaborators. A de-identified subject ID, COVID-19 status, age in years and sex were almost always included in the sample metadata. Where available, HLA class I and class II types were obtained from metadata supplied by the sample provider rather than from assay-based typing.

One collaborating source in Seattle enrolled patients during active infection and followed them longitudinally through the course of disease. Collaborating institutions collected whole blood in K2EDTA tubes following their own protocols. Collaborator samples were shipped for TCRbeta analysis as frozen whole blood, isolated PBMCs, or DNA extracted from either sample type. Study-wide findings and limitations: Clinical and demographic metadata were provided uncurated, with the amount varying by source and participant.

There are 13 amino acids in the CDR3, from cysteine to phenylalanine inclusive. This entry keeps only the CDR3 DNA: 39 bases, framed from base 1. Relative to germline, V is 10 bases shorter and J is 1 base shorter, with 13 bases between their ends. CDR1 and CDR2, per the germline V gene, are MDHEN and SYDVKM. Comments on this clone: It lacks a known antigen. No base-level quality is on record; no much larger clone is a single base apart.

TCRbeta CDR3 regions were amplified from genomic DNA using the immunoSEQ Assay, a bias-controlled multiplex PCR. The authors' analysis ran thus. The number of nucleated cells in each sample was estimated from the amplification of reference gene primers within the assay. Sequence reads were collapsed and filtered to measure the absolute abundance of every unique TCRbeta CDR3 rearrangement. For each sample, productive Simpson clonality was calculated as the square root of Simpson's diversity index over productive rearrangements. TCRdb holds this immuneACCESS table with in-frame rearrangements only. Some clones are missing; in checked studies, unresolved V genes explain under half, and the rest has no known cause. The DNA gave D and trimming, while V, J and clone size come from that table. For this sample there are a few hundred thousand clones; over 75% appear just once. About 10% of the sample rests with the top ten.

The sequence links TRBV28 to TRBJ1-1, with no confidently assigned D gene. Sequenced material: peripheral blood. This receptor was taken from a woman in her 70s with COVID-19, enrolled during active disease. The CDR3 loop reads CATDFDGNTEAFF. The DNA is TGTGCCACTGACTTCGACGGGAACACTGAAGCTTTCTTT.